A selection of T cell receptor beta chains follows, all from one sample in a study of blood T cell repertoires in COVID-19. Assay: immunoSEQ multiplex PCR; the TCRdb copy retains only in-frame clones and omits some. The data show 110,000 to 150,000 clones, 70% to 90% seen once. Sequenced input: peripheral blood. These receptors all come from a woman older than 75 with acute or convalescent COVID-19. CDR3s include the opening cysteine and the closing phenylalanine or tryptophan.

j_call | cdr3_length | v_call | cdr3_aa
TRBJ1-2 | 14 | TRBV30 | CAWALPGFNYGYTF
TRBJ1-3 | 16 | TRBV13 | CASSLGRDRAVDTIYF
TRBJ2-5 | 15 | TRBV7-9 | CASTVGTAKEETQYF
TRBJ1-6 | 14 | TRBV5-1 | CASSRQGEDSPLHF
TRBJ2-7 | 14 | TRBV5-1 | CASSTTGSPYEQYF
TRBJ1-1 | 16 | TRBV7-9 | CASSLGQGNGNTEAFF
TRBJ2-1 | 15 | TRBV13 | CASSLYGTSYNEQFF
TRBJ2-1 | 14 | TRBV3-1/TRBV3-2 | CASSQVTGPGGQFF
TRBJ1-4 | 15 | TRBV11-2 | CASSLGGTTNEKLFF
TRBJ2-5 | 13 | TRBV7-8 | CASSLGGGETQYF
TRBJ1-2 | 13 | TRBV3-1/TRBV3-2 | CASSHGRGYGYTF
TRBJ1-6 | 11 | TRBV6-4 | CASTVNSPLHF
TRBJ2-1 | 16 | TRBV27 | CASSTRQGGTYNEQFF
TRBJ2-4 | 17 | TRBV9 | CASSTGPRAGAKNIQYF
TRBJ1-6 | 12 | TRBV6-5 | CASRQGNSPLHF
TRBJ1-1 | 17 | TRBV5-6 | CASSPLEVQGSGTEAFF
TRBJ2-3 | 17 | TRBV19 | CASSSLAGGLSTDTQYF
TRBJ1-2 | 13 | TRBV6-2/TRBV6-3 | CASSATGPRGYTF
TRBJ1-4 | 15 | TRBV5-8 | CASSREGRGKEKLFF
TRBJ1-1 | 15 | TRBV7-2 | CASSYGGTGNTEAFF
TRBJ2-7 | 12 | TRBV5-4 | CASSLTGREQYF
TRBJ2-1 | 17 | TRBV18 | CASSLRTGGRFWNEQFF
TRBJ1-1 | 14 | TRBV13 | CASRSGTLNTEAFF
TRBJ1-3 | 15 | TRBV3-1/TRBV3-2 | CATGGGQGPRNTIYF
TRBJ1-1 | 15 | TRBV7-9 | CASSLGVIKSTEAFF
TRBJ1-5 | 15 | TRBV19 | CASSIRGKGDQPQHF
TRBJ1-5 | 14 | TRBV27 | CASSGENSNQPQHF
TRBJ2-1 | 15 | TRBV18 | CASSPGTGSYNEQFF
TRBJ1-2 | 16 | TRBV5-4 | CASSSYLTGATYGYTF
TRBJ1-2 | 14 | TRBV5-1 | CASSPGTGVYGYTF
TRBJ1-2 | 14 | TRBV6-1 | CASSDAGSNYGYTF
TRBJ2-1 | 14 | TRBV4-2 | CASSQRGLASEQFF
TRBJ2-7 | 17 | TRBV6-1 | CASSEALLWRAAYEQYF
TRBJ1-5 | 16 | TRBV5-6 | CASSMLQGGGNQPQHF
TRBJ1-2 | 13 | TRBV2 | CASSVSPNYGYTF
TRBJ1-3 | 14 | TRBV7-3 | CASSLTGGGNTIYF
TRBJ1-1 | 15 | TRBV6-1 | CASSETPTLNTEAFF
TRBJ1-2 | 16 | TRBV6-6 | CASSQPGGGDSYGYTF
TRBJ2-1 | 16 | TRBV19 | CASSASQGRSYNEQFF
TRBJ1-1 | 11 | TRBV30 | CAWKQGDEAFF
TRBJ2-5 | 14 | TRBV4-1 | CASSQLAGGRTQYF
TRBJ1-1 | 16 | TRBV7-2 | CASSFGPTGVNTEAFF
TRBJ1-1 | 14 | TRBV6-5 | CASSPRTGRTEAFF
TRBJ1-2 | 15 | TRBV19 | CASSIVRGADYGYTF
TRBJ1-6 | 15 | TRBV2 | CASSLAQGTNSPLHF
TRBJ2-2 | 13 | TRBV5-6 | CASSRTVGGELFF
TRBJ2-3 | 13 | TRBV4-1 | CASSLSVPDTQYF
TRBJ2-3 | 13 | TRBV5-4 | CASRPRGTDTQYF
TRBJ2-6 | 15 | TRBV5-1 | CASSLDNSGANVLTF
TRBJ2-4 | 15 | TRBV2 | CASSGQLGAKNIQYF